These 15 T cell receptor beta chains were sequenced from one sample in a study of regulatory T cells in long-lasting Graves disease. The time point was: newly diagnosed GD, antithyroid drugs for less than 3 months. PBMCs were the source of the RNA used for TCR sequencing. Construction of TCR beta libraries relied on iRepertoire HTBI primers and on Arm-PCR targeting CDR3 regions. Each CDR3 protein is one row after TCRdb ran MiXCR on the multiplex PCR reads. The sample carries under 800,000 distinct CDR3 sequences, approximately 15% recorded once. Separately, the same data were catalogued under a study of T cells in Graves' hyperthyroidism and ophthalmopathy.

The specimen was peripheral blood mononuclear cells (PBMCs), collected at new diagnosis, from a patient treated with antithyroid drugs. The source of these receptors is a woman aged 25 to 45 with Graves disease.

Notes on this clonotype: One junction end does not reproduce the germline sequence, and a read error may be involved. This sequence joins TRBV4-1 and TRBJ1-2; D is uncertain. Germline CDR1 is MGHRA and CDR2 is YSYEKL. The CDR3 loop spans 14 amino acids. The DNA of the CDR3 is TGCGCCAGCAGCCAGATTGCCGCTCCCGGAGGCTACGCCTTC. This codes for CASSQIAAPGGYAF.

This clonotype was counted ten times or more. V usage is TRBV2 and J usage is TRBJ2-5, with D perhaps matching TRBD2 (6 bases). Germline V gene sequence: CDR1 SNHLY, CDR2 FYNNEI. The CDR3 length is 14 residues. The V end was cut by 8 bases, the J end by 5 bases, with 18 bases between. Here the CDR3 DNA reads TGTGCCAGCTCTAGCGTAATCTCGGGGGAGACCCAGTACTTC. This translates into CASSSVISGETQYF.

Ten or more counts support this clonotype. The chain carries TRBV30 and TRBJ1-1; D is possibly TRBD1 (5 bases). Trimming removed 4 bases from V and 9 bases from J, with 15 bases in between. Looked up from germline, CDR1 is GTSNPN and CDR2 is SVGIG (reference sequence). The CDR3 has 12 amino acids. The CDR3 nucleotides read TGTGCCTGGACAGGGAATGGACGGCAAGCTTTCTTT. Translation gives CAWTGNGRQAFF. Together with reference TRBV30 and TRBJ1-1, the CDR3 gives the full variable domain: SQTIHQWPATLVQPVGSPLSLECTVEGTSNPNLYWYRQAAGRGLQLLFYSVGIGQISSEVPQNLSASRPQDRQFILSSKKLLLSDSGFYLCAWTGNGRQAFFGQGTRLTVV.

This clonotype was observed many times. This sequence joins TRBV12-3 or TRBV12-4 and TRBJ1-3; no clear D gene. The CDR3 spans 15 residues. V was shortened by 3 bases and J by 0 bases, with 9 bases between the two germline ends. The CDR3 sequence: CASSLEVFSGNTIYF. The CDR3 DNA sequence: TGTGCCAGCAGTTTGGAGGTATTCTCTGGAAACACCATATATTTT.

The CDR3 loop reads CSATVTGHFQTSGRIYEQYF. CDR3 bases: TGCAGTGCTACCGTGACAGGACATTTCCAGACTAGCGGGCGCATCTACGAGCAGTACTTC. The chain recombines TRBV20-1 with TRBJ2-7; 10 bases fit TRBD2. Trimming removed 4 bases from V and 3 bases from J; junction bases left unmatched: 24. This CDR3 is built from 20 residues. CDR1 DFQATT and CDR2 SNEGSKA come from the germline V gene (reference sequence).

In this sample, this clonotype turned up many times. The chain links TRBV2 to TRBJ2-1, with D hard to call. This CDR3 is built from 14 residues. CDR1 is SNHLY and CDR2 is FYNNEI in the germline V gene. Trimming took off 3 bases at V and 6 bases at J, with 12 bases between the two ends. The CDR3 loop is CASSDTQILNEQFF. The CDR3 nucleotides read TGTGCCAGCAGTGATACTCAGATTCTCAATGAGCAGTTCTTC. Variable domain in full (rest from reference TRBV2 and TRBJ2-1): EPEVTQTPSHQVTQMGQEVILRCVPISNHLYFYWYRQILGQKVEFLVSFYNNEISEKSEIFDDQFSVERPDGSNFTLKIRSTKLEDSAMYFCASSDTQILNEQFFGPGTRLTVL.

The J gene is TRBJ2-6, the V gene TRBV20-1, with TRBD2 matching over 9 bases. Germline assignment: CDR1 DFQATT and CDR2 SNEGSKA (reference sequence). The CDR3 consists of 16 residues. With V trimmed by 3 bases and J by 2 bases, 5 bases remained unmatched. The chain's CDR3 is CSASLAGIAGANVLTF. The CDR3 DNA is TGCAGTGCTAGTCTAGCGGGAATTGCTGGGGCCAACGTCCTGACTTTC.

A few counts support this clonotype. This may stem from a read error, because a much larger clone lies one nucleotide away. V gene TRBV9 combines with J gene TRBJ2-3; perhaps TRBD2 as D (5 bases). This CDR3 is built from 12 residues. CDR1 and CDR2 (germline): SGDLS, YYNGEE. The CDR3 protein is CATSRDTDTQYF. The CDR3 nucleotides read TGTGCCACCAGCCGGGACACAGATACGCAGTATTTT. Combining the CDR3 with reference TRBV9 and TRBJ2-3 gives the whole variable domain DSGVTQTPKHLITATGQRVTLRCSPRSGDLSVYWYQQSLDQGLQFLIQYYNGEERAKGNILERFSAQQFPDLHSELNLSSLELGDSALYFCATSRDTDTQYFGPGTRLTVL.

This clonotype was seen repeatedly, ten times or more. The chain employs TRBV2 and TRBJ1-1; D is unresolved. Germline V gene sequence: CDR1 SNHLY, CDR2 FYNNEI. The CDR3 has 14 residues. Deletions cut 8 bases from V and 1 base from J, with 14 bases between. CDR3 sequence reads: CASCLWSKNTEAFF. DNA for the CDR3: TGTGCCAGCTGCCTTTGGTCCAAGAACACTGAAGCTTTCTTT.

This clonotype was found many times. Relative to the germline gene, one junction end is altered; a read error may explain this. V and J are TRBV28 and TRBJ2-7; D is unclear. Germline assignment: CDR1 MDHEN and CDR2 SYDVKM. The length of the CDR3 is 12 residues. In DNA form, the CDR3 reads TGTGCCAGCAGTTTACTGATCCACGACCAGTACTTC. This encodes CASSLLIHDQYF.

This clonotype was picked up many times. This sequence joins TRBV12-3 or TRBV12-4 and TRBJ2-7, with 8 bases identical to TRBD2. Trimming at V came to 4 bases and at J to 3 bases, leaving 8 bases not matched to a gene. The CDR3 runs to 15 residues. The CDR3 protein is CASSSISGNYYEQYF. The DNA for the CDR3 is TGTGCCAGCAGTTCGATTAGCGGGAACTACTACGAGCAGTACTTC.

As for this clonotype: This may be a read error: a much more frequent sequence differs by one nucleotide. This chain joins TRBV5-1 and TRBJ2-7, with a possible D match to TRBD1 (6 bases). Germline CDR1 reads SGHRS; CDR2 reads YFSETQ. Trimming removed 4 bases at V and 2 bases at J, with 16 bases between. The CDR3 sequence is 15 residues long. CDR3 bases: TGCGCCAGCAGCGCTGAGGGGACAAAGACCTACGAGCAGTACTTC. Protein product: CASSAEGTKTYEQYF.

The CDR3 region is CASRAGQKNIQYF. Here the CDR3 DNA reads TGTGCCAGCAGAGCCGGACAGAAAAACATTCAGTACTTC. The chain recombines TRBV5-6 with TRBJ2-4, with a tentative D call TRBD1 (6 bases). CDR1 SGHDT and CDR2 YYEEEE come from the germline V gene. V gave up 5 bases and J gave up 4 bases, with 10 bases separating them. There are 13 residues in the CDR3.

The table lists this clonotype with a few counts. This chain joins TRBV7-2 and TRBJ2-2; weak D call: TRBD2 (5 bases). The V gene's germline CDR1 is SGHTA and CDR2 FQGNSA. Trimming pared 2 bases from V and 8 bases from J, leaving 15 bases between. The CDR3 sequence is 15 residues long. This CDR3 reads CASSLPGIRTGELFF. CDR3 DNA: TGTGCCAGCAGCTTACCGGGGATTCGGACGGGGGAGCTGTTTTTT.

Ten or more counts support this clonotype. The chain joins TRBV6-1 to TRBJ1-6; D not resolved. Per germline, CDR1 MNHNS and CDR2 SASEGT. The germline V and J ends were trimmed by 7 bases and 9 bases, with 16 bases remaining between them. There are 14 residues in the CDR3. The chain's CDR3 is CASTALLGVSPLHF. Written as DNA, the CDR3 is TGTGCCAGCACCGCACTCCTGGGCGTTTCACCCCTCCACTTT.